Below, 26 T cell receptor beta chains from the same sample are listed, as sequenced in a study of spatial heterogeneity in lung cancer (dated by TCRdb to between 2018 and 2020). The label giving this sample's time point can be read as: blood at routine non-recurrence follow-up after resection. Library preparation used 5' RACE. Sequencing was carried out with a NextSeq 500. In TCRdb, the public reads were trimmed at Q25 with fastp and aligned with MiXCR, with productive beta chains retained. Each record represents a unique CDR3 protein, reported with the most common genes and DNA among its rows. The sample profile shows about 390 distinct CDR3 sequences; around 27% of them were found once. The top ten clonotypes cover under 75% of the sample. Material: PBMCs, obtained at follow-up. These receptors came from a male donor with early-stage non-small cell lung cancer.

This clonotype was seen only a few times. As an off-target read in a library built for alpha chains, this beta chain has a frequency of little significance. This sequence joins TRBV5-1 and TRBJ2-7; 9 bases align to TRBD1. Germline assignment: CDR1 SGHRS and CDR2 YFSETQ. The CDR3 has 15 residues. Trimming took 0 bases from V and 5 from J; bases not matched to a gene: 6. CDR3: CASSLGDRDGNEQYF. CDR3 in DNA: TGCGCCAGCAGCTTGGGGGACAGGGATGGCAACGAGCAGTACTTC.

In its sample, this clonotype ranks as medium-sized. This beta chain lies outside the target of a library built for alpha chains; its clone size means little. The V call is TRBV15, the J call TRBJ2-7; D unclear. This CDR3 has 14 amino acids. Germline CDR1 LNHNV, CDR2 YYDKDF (reference sequence). Between the trimmed V and J ends, which lost 0 bases and 4 bases, there was a span of 10 bases. The CDR3 DNA is TGTGCCACCAGCAGAGATGAGTCATTATACGAGCAGTACTTC. Translating it yields CATSRDESLYEQYF. The full variable domain, rest sourced from reference TRBV15 and TRBJ2-7, is DAMVIQNPRYQVTQFGKPVTLSCSQTLNHNVMYWYQQKSSQAPKLLFHYYDKDFNNEADTPDNFQSRRPNTSFCFLDIRSPGLGDTAMYLCATSRDESLYEQYFGPGTRLTVT.

Judged by abundance, this clonotype is medium-sized. With the library built for alpha chains, this beta chain is off target and its frequency is not meaningful. The rearrangement joins TRBV6-1 to TRBJ2-7; D is uncertain. The germline V and J ends were trimmed by 7 bases and 5 bases, with 9 bases remaining between them. The germline V gene has CDR1 MNHNS and CDR2 SASEGT. This CDR3 contains 11 residues. The CDR3 DNA reads as TGTGCCAGCACTGGGCTGAACGAGCAGTACTTC. The encoded protein is CASTGLNEQYF.

As regards this clonotype: This beta chain lies outside the target of a library built for alpha chains; its clone size means little. The V and J genes are TRBV5-4 and TRBJ2-5; weak D call: TRBD2 (5 bases). The CDR3 length is 14 residues. Trimming shortened V by 0 bases and J by 2 bases, and 8 bases separated the two germline ends. The germline CDR1 and CDR2 sequences are SGHNT and YYREEE (reference sequence). CDR3 sequence reads: CASSLGGLQETQYF. DNA for the CDR3: TGTGCCAGCAGCTTGGGCGGGTTACAAGAGACCCAGTACTTC.

About this clonotype itself: Little can be read into the size of this beta chain, an off-target read in a library designed for alpha chains. J is TRBJ2-2 and V is TRBV7-9; 8 positions match TRBD1. The CDR3 extends over 16 amino acids. V gave up 4 bases and J gave up 7 bases; unmatched junction bases: 11. Germline CDR1 and CDR2: SEHNR and FQNEAQ (reference sequence). CDR3 amino acids: CASSSGQVSSIGELFF. CDR3 nucleotides: TGTGCCAGCAGCTCGGGACAGGTTTCTTCGATCGGGGAGCTGTTTTTT.

The count of this clonotype is one. Found in a library prepared for alpha chains, this beta chain is an off-target read, and its abundance has little meaning. The rearrangement joins TRBV11-1 to TRBJ2-5; no firm D call. Germline V lookup: CDR1 SGHAT, CDR2 FQDESV (reference sequence). Trimming took 1 base from V and 1 from J, leaving 7 bases between them. The CDR3 sequence is 14 residues long. The CDR3 here is CASSLGRGQETQYF. The CDR3 DNA reads as TGTGCCAGCAGCTTAGGACGCGGCCAAGAGACCCAGTACTTC.

Comment on this clonotype: This beta chain lies outside the target of a library built for alpha chains; its clone size means little. The gene calls are TRBV27 and TRBJ2-5, with TRBD1 as a possible D gene (5 bases). V shed 1 base and J shed 8 bases, with 11 bases lying between them. This CDR3 region has 13 residues. Germline CDR1 is MNHEY and CDR2 is SMNVEV (reference sequence). The CDR3 is CASSLFIGETQYF. The CDR3 region has the DNA TGTGCCAGCAGTTTATTTATAGGGGAAACCCAGTACTTC.

In regard to this clonotype: Since it is a stray read in a library aimed at alpha chains, this beta chain has a size that is not meaningful. J is TRBJ2-3 and V is TRBV6-2 or TRBV6-3; 7 bases align to TRBD2. The trim removed 6 bases at V and 0 bases at J, leaving 24 bases unmatched. Germline V gene lookup returns CDR1 MNHEY and CDR2 SVGEGT. The CDR3 has 21 residues. CDR3: CASSPINSGDYVLSSTDTQYF. In nucleotides, the CDR3 is TGTGCCAGCAGCCCAATCAATTCCGGGGACTACGTGCTTTCTAGCACAGATACGCAGTATTTT.

With respect to this clonotype: This beta chain slipped into a library made for alpha chains as a stray read, so its size is not meaningful. V usage is TRBV6-2 or TRBV6-3 and J usage is TRBJ1-1, with 7 bases lining up with TRBD1. Germline V gives CDR1 MNHEY, CDR2 SVGEGT. This CDR3 is 15 amino acids long. J gave up 9 bases and V 1 base, and 11 bases lay outside the gene matches. The DNA of the CDR3 is TGTGCCAGCAGTTACTTAAACAGGGGCCCTAATCAAGCTTTCTTT. It yields the protein CASSYLNRGPNQAFF.

This clonotype came up a few times. This beta chain turned up in a library designed for alpha chains; as an off-target read, its abundance says little. This rearrangement joins TRBV19 to TRBJ2-1; a weak D match, TRBD1 (6 bases). The V end was cut by 4 bases, the J end by 9 bases, with 13 bases between. CDR1 is LNHDA, CDR2 SQIVND, per germline (reference sequence). The length of the CDR3 is 13 residues. The CDR3 loop reads CASSNRDNGEQFF. The CDR3 DNA sequence: TGTGCCAGTAGTAACAGGGATAACGGTGAGCAGTTCTTC.

By proportion, this clonotype is large (0.1 to 1%). Since it is a stray read in a library aimed at alpha chains, this beta chain has a size that is not meaningful. V usage is TRBV2 and J usage is TRBJ2-2; the match to TRBD1 covers 8 bases. V trimming: 6 bases; J trimming: 6 bases; junction bases outside the gene matches: 9. The CDR3 has 15 residues. CDR1 and CDR2 from the germline V gene are SNHLY and FYNNEI. DNA of the CDR3: TGTGCCAGCAGCTCGGGACAGGTCTCTCCCGGGGAGCTGTTTTTT. It translates to CASSSGQVSPGELFF.

This clonotype has only a few counts. Because this beta chain is a stray read in a library intended to capture alpha chains, its abundance should not be given much weight. The chain links TRBV4-1 to TRBJ2-3; D possibly corresponds to TRBD1 (5 bases). V was trimmed by 1 base and J by 1 base, leaving 6 bases between them. This CDR3 region has 14 residues. Germline CDR1 MGHRA, CDR2 YSYEKL. The CDR3 nucleotides are TGCGCCAGCAGCCAAGTGACAGGCACAGATACGCAGTATTTT. This encodes CASSQVTGTDTQYF.

About this clonotype itself: Because this beta chain is a stray read in a library intended to capture alpha chains, its abundance should not be given much weight. The V and J genes are TRBV7-9 and TRBJ2-1, with D possibly being TRBD1 (6 bases). The CDR3 runs to 12 residues. Germline CDR1 and CDR2: SEHNR and FQNEAQ (reference sequence). V shed 8 bases and J shed 8 bases, with 13 bases lying between them. CDR3 sequence reads: CASAQQGDEQFF. In nucleotides, the CDR3 is TGTGCCAGCGCACAACAGGGCGATGAGCAGTTCTTC.

Details on this clonotype: In a library made to pick up alpha chains, this beta chain is a stray read with a size that means little. V usage is TRBV10-2 and J usage is TRBJ2-1, with a tentative D call TRBD1 (6 bases). The V and J ends lost 4 bases and 5 bases respectively, with 15 bases between them. The CDR3 has 15 amino acids. Germline loops: CDR1 WSHSY, CDR2 SAAADI. The CDR3 sequence: CASSVEGGTNNEQFF. CDR3 nucleotides: TGCGCCAGCAGTGTCGAAGGGGGTACTAACAATGAGCAGTTCTTC.

This clonotype is medium-sized. Since the library was made to target alpha chains, this beta chain is a stray read and its abundance is not meaningful. The V call is TRBV4-3, the J call TRBJ2-1; D uncertain. Germline values: CDR1 LGHNA, CDR2 YSLEER. V was cut by 3 bases and J by 8 bases, with 8 bases left in between. This CDR3 has 12 amino acids. The CDR3 spells CASSQFGDEQFF. As DNA, the CDR3 is TGCGCCAGCAGCCAGTTTGGCGATGAGCAGTTCTTC.

This clonotype was observed a handful of times. Being off target in a library aimed at alpha chains, this beta chain has a size of little meaning. The chain recombines TRBV11-3 with TRBJ2-3; no reliable D call. Trimming left V 8 bases short and J 0 bases short, with 6 bases between. The germline V gene encodes CDR1 SGHNT and CDR2 YENEEA. The CDR3 consists of 12 residues. The CDR3 DNA sequence: TGTGCCAGCGAGGCGAGCACAGATACGCAGTATTTT. Translated, it gives CASEASTDTQYF.

About this clonotype: With the library built for alpha chains, this beta chain is off target and its frequency is not meaningful. CDR3 protein: CASSSLVGTEAFF. CDR3 sequence (DNA): TGCGCCAGCAGCTCCCTGGTAGGCACTGAAGCTTTCTTT. V usage is TRBV5-1 and J usage is TRBJ1-1; D uncertain. The CDR3 runs to 13 residues. The V end lost 3 bases, the J end lost 4 bases, and 10 bases lay between the germline ends. Germline-derived CDR1 and CDR2 are SGHRS and YFSETQ.

Regarding this clonotype: This beta chain was picked up by a library intended for alpha chains and is off target, so its count carries little meaning. The rearrangement uses TRBV7-6 and TRBJ2-7; unclear D gene. The CDR3 consists of 12 residues. Germline CDR1 and CDR2: SGHVS and FNYEAQ. Trimming took 3 bases from V and 6 from J, leaving 9 bases between them. DNA of the CDR3: TGTGCCAGCAGCTTGGAGCGAAGCGAGCAGTACTTC. This gives the protein CASSLERSEQYF.

Concerning this clonotype: For a library built for alpha chains, this beta chain is a stray read; little rests on its size. The gene calls are TRBV7-8 and TRBJ1-5; 7 bases agree with TRBD1. V lost 5 bases, J lost 5 bases, and 9 bases stayed unmatched. Germline-derived CDR1 and CDR2 are SGHVS and FQNEAQ. The CDR3 length is 15 residues. DNA for the CDR3: TGTGCCAGCAGCGCTCGGGACAGCATCTATCAGCCCCAGCATTTT. Translated: CASSARDSIYQPQHF. Complete variable domain (other parts from reference TRBV7-8 and TRBJ1-5): GAGVSQSPRYKVAKRGQDVALRCDPISGHVSLFWYQQALGQGPEFLTYFQNEAQLDKSGLPSDRFFAERPEGSVSTLKIQRTQQEDSAVYLCASSARDSIYQPQHFGDGTRLSIL.

Sample share makes this clonotype hyperexpanded. The library was designed around alpha chains, so this beta chain is a stray read whose abundance carries little weight. This sequence joins TRBV6-2 or TRBV6-3 and TRBJ2-1; TRBD1 might be the D (5 bases). In germline, CDR1 is MNHEY, CDR2 SVGEGT. The CDR3 contains 13 residues. V was clipped by 2 bases and J by 8 bases, with 10 bases between them. The CDR3 region has the DNA TGTGCCAGCAGTTACGGGGCCGAGTATGAGCAGTTCTTC. This encodes CASSYGAEYEQFF.

This clonotype was observed once. Because the library targeted alpha chains, this beta chain is an off-target read whose size means little. The chain combines TRBV12-3 or TRBV12-4 with TRBJ2-7; 11 nucleotides match TRBD1. The V segment lost 6 bases and the J segment 7 bases; nucleotides outside the gene matches: 8. This CDR3 is built from 14 residues. CDR3 bases: TGTGCCAGCAGACAAGGACAGGGGGCGCGAGAGCAGTACTTC. This sequence encodes CASRQGQGAREQYF.

In the case of this clonotype: The library was designed around alpha chains, so this beta chain is a stray read whose abundance carries little weight. The chain has TRBV28 and TRBJ2-7; tentatively, D is TRBD1 or TRBD2 (6 bases each). Trimming took off 5 bases at V and 3 bases at J, with 14 bases between the two ends. This CDR3 comprises 14 residues. The germline V gene encodes CDR1 MDHEN and CDR2 SYDVKM. CDR3 amino acids: CASSPTGGGYEQYF. DNA of the CDR3: TGTGCCAGCAGTCCAACTGGAGGGGGCTACGAGCAGTACTTC.

This clonotype is labeled as medium-sized. This beta chain represents an off-target read in a library built for alpha chains; its size is of limited meaning. This chain links TRBV7-2 with TRBJ2-5; 8 nucleotides align to TRBD1. The CDR3 runs to 15 residues. After removal of 4 bases from V and 4 bases from J, the junction contained 8 bases not matched to a gene. Germline V gives CDR1 SGHTA, CDR2 FQGNSA. This CDR3 is CASSSWDRIGETQYF. CDR3 DNA: TGTGCCAGCAGCTCCTGGGACAGGATAGGAGAGACCCAGTACTTC. The full variable domain, with the rest looked up from reference TRBV7-2 and TRBJ2-5, is GAGVSQSPSNKVTEKGKDVELRCDPISGHTALYWYRQSLGQGLEFLIYFQGNSAPDKSGLPSDRFSAERTGGSVSTLTIQRTQQEDSAVYLCASSSWDRIGETQYFGPGTRLLVL.

This clonotype occurred a few times. This beta chain is off target for a library built for alpha chains, so its abundance means little. The chain recombines TRBV29-1 with TRBJ2-1; no reliable D call. The length of the CDR3 is 13 residues. CDR1 is SQVTM, CDR2 ANQGSEA, per germline. Trimming removed 6 bases from V and 3 bases from J, with 12 bases in between. The CDR3 spells CSVGSSHYNEQFF. CDR3 nucleotide sequence: TGCAGCGTAGGCAGTAGTCACTACAATGAGCAGTTCTTC.

In the case of this clonotype: This beta chain came through as a stray read in a library set up for alpha chains, and its size says little. The chain combines TRBV12-3 or TRBV12-4 with TRBJ1-1; D unclear. With 5 bases removed from V and 5 bases from J, the gap between germline ends came to 18 bases. The CDR3 spans 15 residues. CDR3 amino acids: CASSQFDRLVTEAFF. DNA of the CDR3: TGTGCCAGCAGTCAGTTTGACCGGCTGGTGACTGAAGCTTTCTTT.

This clonotype is deemed hyperexpanded (1% or more). The library was prepared for alpha chains; this beta chain is a stray read, so its frequency means little. The V gene is TRBV6-5, the J gene TRBJ2-7, with D possibly being TRBD1 (5 bases). CDR3 length: 13 amino acids. Germline V gene lookup returns CDR1 MNHEY and CDR2 SVGAGI. V was pared by 0 bases and J by 6 bases, with 9 bases between. CDR3 residues: CASSYSKGSEQYF. For the CDR3, the DNA is TGTGCCAGCAGTTACTCGAAGGGGTCCGAGCAGTACTTC.